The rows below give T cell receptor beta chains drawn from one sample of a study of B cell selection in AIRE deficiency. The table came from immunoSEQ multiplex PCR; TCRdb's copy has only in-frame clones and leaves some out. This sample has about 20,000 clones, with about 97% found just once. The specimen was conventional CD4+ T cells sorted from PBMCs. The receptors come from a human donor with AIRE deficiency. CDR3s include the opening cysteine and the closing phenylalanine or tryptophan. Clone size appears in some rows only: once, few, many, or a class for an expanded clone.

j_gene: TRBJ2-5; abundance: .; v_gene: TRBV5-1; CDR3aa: CASSPQLQETQYF
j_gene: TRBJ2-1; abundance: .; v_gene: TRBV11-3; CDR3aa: CASTGTSGGENEQFF
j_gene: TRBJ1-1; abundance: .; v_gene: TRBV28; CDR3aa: CASSPGQTNTEAFF
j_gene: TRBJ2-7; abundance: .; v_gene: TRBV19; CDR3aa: CASTKTRDRNSYEQYF
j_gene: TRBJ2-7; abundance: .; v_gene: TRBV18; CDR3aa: CASSPTGQGSREQYF
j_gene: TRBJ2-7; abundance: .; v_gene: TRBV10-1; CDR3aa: CASSDKCGRASEQYF
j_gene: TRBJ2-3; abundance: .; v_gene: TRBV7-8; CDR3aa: CASSLGSNLGTQYF
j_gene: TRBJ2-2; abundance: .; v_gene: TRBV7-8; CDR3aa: CASSPPHLAVDTGELFF
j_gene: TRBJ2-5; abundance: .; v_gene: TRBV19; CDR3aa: CASSTQLDRGRWVQETQYF
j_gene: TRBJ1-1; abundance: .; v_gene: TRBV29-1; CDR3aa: CSVEAEAGGDAEAFF
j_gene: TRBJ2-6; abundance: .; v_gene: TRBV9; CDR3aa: CASSPSGKGANVLTF
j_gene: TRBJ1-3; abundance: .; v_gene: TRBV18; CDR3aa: CASSRGPGPLSGNTIYF
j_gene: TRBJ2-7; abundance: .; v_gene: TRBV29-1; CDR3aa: CSVEDPGGSSYEQYF
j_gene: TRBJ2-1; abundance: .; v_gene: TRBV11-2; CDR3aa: CASSLGRLAGASYNEQFF
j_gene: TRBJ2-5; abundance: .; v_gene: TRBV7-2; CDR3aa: CASERVAGAQETQYF
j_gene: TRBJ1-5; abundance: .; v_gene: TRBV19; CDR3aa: CASSGSGGPNQPQHF
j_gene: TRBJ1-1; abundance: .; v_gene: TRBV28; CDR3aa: CASIFLAEAFF
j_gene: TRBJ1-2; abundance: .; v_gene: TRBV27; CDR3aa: CASSLIPRGYGYTF
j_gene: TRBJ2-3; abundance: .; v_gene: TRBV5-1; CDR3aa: CATTRDSPTDTQYF
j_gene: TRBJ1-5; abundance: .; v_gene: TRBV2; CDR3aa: CASLKGSSNQPQHF
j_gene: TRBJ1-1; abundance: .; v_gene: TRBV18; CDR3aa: CASSPGGDTEAFF
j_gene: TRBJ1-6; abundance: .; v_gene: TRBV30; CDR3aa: CAWRQGARGSPLHF
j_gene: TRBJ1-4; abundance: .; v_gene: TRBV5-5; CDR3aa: CASSSTANEKLFF
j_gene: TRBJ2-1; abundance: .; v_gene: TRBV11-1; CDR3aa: CASSLGYDNEQFF
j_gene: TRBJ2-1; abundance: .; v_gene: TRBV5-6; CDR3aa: CASGSDSFYNEQFF
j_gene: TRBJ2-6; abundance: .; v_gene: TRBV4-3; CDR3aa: CASRGLAGDGANVLTF
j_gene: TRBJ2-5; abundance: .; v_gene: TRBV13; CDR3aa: CASSLDRGETQYF
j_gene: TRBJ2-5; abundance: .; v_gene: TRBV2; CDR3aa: CASSGLAGPQETQYF
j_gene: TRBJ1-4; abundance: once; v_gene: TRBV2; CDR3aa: CASSVLQPINEKLFF
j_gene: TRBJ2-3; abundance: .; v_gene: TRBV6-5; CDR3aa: CASSPREVVTQYF
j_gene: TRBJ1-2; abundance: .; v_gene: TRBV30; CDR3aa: CAWSLTSGYTF
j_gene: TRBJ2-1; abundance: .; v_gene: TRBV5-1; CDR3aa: CASSWGTGGGNEQFF
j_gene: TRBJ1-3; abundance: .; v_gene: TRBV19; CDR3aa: CASSPGRRNTIYF
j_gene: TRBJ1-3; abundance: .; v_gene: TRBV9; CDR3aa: CASSVGTGASGNTIYF
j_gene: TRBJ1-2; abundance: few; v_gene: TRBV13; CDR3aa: CASSLGSRMLYGYTF